These 31 T cell receptor beta chains came from one sample sequenced in a study of vaccination effects on CD4 cells after COVID-19. Their antigens are not known. Pools of viral peptides were used by the ViraFEST assay to expand antigen-specific CD4+ T cells ahead of sequencing. The authors isolated CD4+ T cells after roughly 10 days of culture. Each person got two doses of an mRNA SARS-CoV-2 vaccine, BNT162b2 or mRNA-1273. Clones were sequenced by immunoSEQ multiplex PCR, and TCRdb holds only the in-frame ones, with some missing. The data hold tens of thousands of clones, with under 75% observed a single time. Here the sequenced sample was CD4+ T cells from PBMCs cultured with HCoV-229E spike peptides, taken after COVID-19 vaccination. All receptors derive from a human donor who received a COVID-19 vaccine.

This chain connects TRBV24-1 to TRBJ2-2; maybe TRBD2 (6 bases). V shed 4 bases and J shed 5 bases, with 13 bases lying between them. The CDR3 covers 15 residues. Germline V CDR1 and CDR2: KGHDR, SFDVKD. CDR3 residues: CATSDREVVTGELFF. CDR3 DNA sequence: TGTGCCACCAGTGACAGGGAGGTTGTTACCGGGGAGCTGTTTTTT.

In DNA, the CDR3 is TGTGCCAGCGTGGAGACAGGGCTGATCTTTAATGGCTACACCTTC. It codes for CASVETGLIFNGYTF. The V and J genes are TRBV6-5 and TRBJ1-2, with 7 bases identical to TRBD1. The CDR3 has 15 amino acids. Germline V gene sequence: CDR1 MNHEY, CDR2 SVGAGI. With 8 bases clipped from V and 6 bases from J, the junction kept 15 bases outside the gene matches.

The chain couples TRBV3-1 (or the pseudogene TRBV3-2) to TRBJ2-2, with D perhaps matching TRBD2 (5 bases). V lost 2 bases and J lost 5, with 12 bases in between. In germline, CDR1 is LGHDT, CDR2 YNNKEL (reference sequence). This CDR3 has 15 amino acids. CDR3 DNA: TGTGCCAGCAGCCAACCGAGGACTGTGACCGGGGAGCTGTTTTTT. Translated, it gives CASSQPRTVTGELFF.

In this sample, this clone turned up once. J is TRBJ2-7 and V is TRBV11-2; 9 bases fit TRBD2. After removal of 0 bases from V and 6 bases from J, the junction contained 18 bases not matched to a gene. This CDR3 is 19 amino acids long. Germline loops: CDR1 SGHAT, CDR2 FQNNGV. The CDR3: CASSLDFYIRQGLAPEQYF. CDR3 sequence (DNA): TGTGCCAGCAGCTTAGATTTTTATATTAGACAGGGACTAGCTCCCGAGCAGTACTTC.

The gene calls are TRBV2 and TRBJ1-4; D uncertain. The CDR3 is made up of 15 amino acids. CDR1 and CDR2 from the germline V gene are SNHLY and FYNNEI. Trimming shortened V by 8 bases and J by 3 bases, and 16 bases separated the two germline ends. The DNA for the CDR3 is TGTGCCAGCCATGATATTGCGTGGGCTAATGAAAAACTGTTTTTT. Amino acids: CASHDIAWANEKLFF.

As concerns this clone: Without the conserved terminal phenylalanine or tryptophan, this CDR3 likely stems from a read error. The DNA is omitted, as the CDR3 cannot be located on it reliably, and the CDR3 follows TCRdb's listing. CDR3 loop: CASSLTGRGPIRL. The V gene is TRBV27, the J gene TRBJ1-2; the table's TRBD1 call for D was not verified on the DNA. Inclusive of both ends, the CDR3 amounts to 13 amino acids. Germline-derived CDR1 and CDR2 are MNHEY and SMNVEV (reference sequence).

J is TRBJ2-5 and V is TRBV7-9; the D gene could be TRBD1 or TRBD2 (5 bases each). The CDR3 spans 12 residues. Trimming took off 6 bases at V and 2 bases at J, with 7 bases between the two ends. Germline values: CDR1 SEHNR, CDR2 FQNEAQ (reference sequence). This chain's CDR3 is CASRGRQETQYF. DNA of the CDR3: TGTGCCAGCAGGGGACGGCAAGAGACCCAGTACTTC.

The chain combines TRBV19 with TRBJ1-1; D unresolved. Germline lookup yields CDR1 LNHDA and CDR2 SQIVND (reference sequence). Trimming took off 6 bases at V and 0 bases at J, with 14 bases between the two ends. The CDR3 consists of 15 residues. CDR3 DNA sequence: TGTGCCAGTAGGACCACCCCTGATTTGAACACTGAAGCTTTCTTT. It specifies CASRTTPDLNTEAFF.

The chain links TRBV7-9 to TRBJ1-1; D gene uncertain. V shed 4 bases and J shed 10 bases, with 13 bases lying between them. Germline V gene data show CDR1 as SEHNR and CDR2 as FQNEAQ (reference sequence). The CDR3 sequence is 12 residues long. CDR3 sequence (DNA): TGTGCCAGCAGCTCCGACGTAGCGGTAGCTTTCTTT. It translates to CASSSDVAVAFF. The full variable domain, its missing parts supplied by reference TRBV7-9 and TRBJ1-1, is DTGVSQNPRHKITKRGQNVTFRCDPISEHNRLYWYRQTLGQGPEFLTYFQNEAQLEKSRLLSDRFSAERPKGSFSTLEIQRTEQGDSAMYLCASSSDVAVAFFGQGTRLTVV.

The chain employs TRBV5-4 and TRBJ1-2; TRBD1 might be the D (6 bases). Germline assignment: CDR1 SGHNT and CDR2 YYREEE (reference sequence). The CDR3 length is 18 residues. Trimming pared 3 bases from V and 0 bases from J, leaving 21 bases between. The CDR3 region is CASSSGYRAGSPNYGYTF. The DNA of the CDR3 is TGTGCCAGCAGCTCAGGGTACAGGGCGGGAAGTCCTAACTATGGCTACACCTTC.

This clone appeared a single time. The gene calls are TRBV18 and TRBJ1-2; no reliable D call. This CDR3 has 11 amino acids. Deletions cut 2 bases from V and 5 bases from J, with 3 bases between. Looked up from germline, CDR1 is KGHSH and CDR2 is LQKENI. The chain's CDR3 is CASSPGYGYTF. CDR3 DNA sequence: TGTGCCAGCTCACCAGGATATGGCTACACCTTC.

This chain uses TRBV7-2 with TRBJ2-5, with 8 bases fitting TRBD1. Germline trimming cut 3 bases from V and 5 bases from J; bases unmatched to any gene: 5. CDR3 length: 14 residues. Germline V gene sequence: CDR1 SGHTA, CDR2 FQGNSA. The CDR3 DNA reads as TGTGCCAGCAGCTTCCAGGGGGCGAGGGAGACCCAGTACTTC. It encodes CASSFQGARETQYF. Complete variable domain (other parts from reference TRBV7-2 and TRBJ2-5): GAGVSQSPSNKVTEKGKDVELRCDPISGHTALYWYRQSLGQGLEFLIYFQGNSAPDKSGLPSDRFSAERTGGSVSTLTIQRTQQEDSAVYLCASSFQGARETQYFGPGTRLLVL.

This clone came up once. The chain uses TRBV4-1 and TRBJ2-3; 7 bases map to TRBD2. V was clipped by 3 bases and J by 0 bases; unmatched bases: 9. Germline values: CDR1 MGHRA, CDR2 YSYEKL. The CDR3 is 17 residues long. CDR3 nucleotide sequence: TGCGCCAGCAGCCACCCCACTAGCGCCACTAGCACAGATACGCAGTATTTT. Translated, it gives CASSHPTSATSTDTQYF.

The CDR3 region is CASSLDRSSYEQYF. DNA of the CDR3: TGTGCCAGCAGCTTAGATAGGAGCTCCTACGAGCAGTACTTC. This rearrangement joins TRBV11-2 to TRBJ2-7; D is unclear. CDR1 and CDR2 (germline): SGHAT, FQNNGV. V was cut by 0 bases and J by 0 bases, with 6 bases left in between. The CDR3 is 14 amino acids.

This clone has a handful of counts. The rearrangement joins TRBV10-1 to TRBJ1-2; D is possibly TRBD1 (5 bases). The CDR3 contains 14 residues. V shed 0 bases and J shed 4 bases, with 9 bases lying between them. From germline, CDR1 is WNHNN and CDR2 SYGVQD (reference sequence). CDR3 bases: TGCGCCAGCAGTGAGTCGGGGCGATTCTATGGCTACACCTTC. It translates to CASSESGRFYGYTF.

A single count supports this clone. V is TRBV30 and J is TRBJ2-7, with unresolved D. The V gene's germline CDR1 is GTSNPN and CDR2 SVGIG (reference sequence). Trimming left V 4 bases short and J 3 bases short, with 13 bases between. This CDR3 contains 13 residues. The CDR3 spells CAWTPQGRYEQYF. In DNA form, the CDR3 reads TGTGCCTGGACCCCCCAAGGCCGCTACGAGCAGTACTTC.

The chain carries TRBV7-9 and TRBJ1-1, with 12 positions matching TRBD1. There are 17 residues in the CDR3. Losses at the gene ends were 1 base for V and 11 bases for J; bases not matched to a gene: 14. The germline CDR1 and CDR2 sequences are SEHNR and FQNEAQ (reference sequence). CDR3 sequence: CASSLDPGQGARGNAFF. The DNA for the CDR3 is TGTGCCAGCAGCTTAGATCCGGGACAGGGGGCGCGAGGGAATGCTTTCTTT.

The V call is TRBV5-8, the J call TRBJ1-2, with D unresolved. V was clipped by 2 bases and J by 2 bases, with 10 bases between them. Germline values: CDR1 SGHTS, CDR2 YDEGEE. The CDR3 contains 14 residues. This chain's CDR3 is CASSLPGRNYGYTF. The CDR3, as DNA: TGTGCCAGCAGCTTACCGGGCCGCAACTATGGCTACACCTTC.

The chain combines TRBV3-1 (or the pseudogene TRBV3-2) with TRBJ1-5, with 9 bases that match TRBD1. J lost 7 bases, V lost 4 bases, and 8 bases had no gene match. CDR3 size: 15 residues. Germline V gene lookup returns CDR1 LGHDT and CDR2 YNNKEL (reference sequence). Here the CDR3 reads CASSLGQGHGQPQHF. In DNA, the CDR3 is TGTGCCAGCAGCCTCGGACAGGGGCACGGACAGCCCCAGCATTTT.

The rearrangement joins TRBV5-6 to TRBJ2-5, with D possibly being TRBD2 (6 bases). V was clipped by 2 bases and J by 4 bases, with 9 bases between them. The V gene's germline CDR1 is SGHDT and CDR2 YYEEEE. The CDR3 spans 13 residues. In DNA, the CDR3 is TGTGCCAGCAGCTTAGGAGCGGGAGAGACCCAGTACTTC. This sequence encodes CASSLGAGETQYF.

This chain uses TRBV5-6 with TRBJ2-7, with 9 bases lining up with TRBD2. Germline CDR1 is SGHDT and CDR2 is YYEEEE. After removal of 4 bases from V and 1 base from J, the junction contained 9 bases not matched to a gene. The CDR3 totals 16 residues. The CDR3 protein is CASSPDSGSTSYEQYF. The DNA of the CDR3 is TGTGCCAGCAGCCCGGATAGCGGGAGCACGTCCTACGAGCAGTACTTC.

This chain links TRBV5-1 with TRBJ2-6; the D gene is possibly TRBD1 (6 bases). The CDR3 contains 16 residues. CDR1 and CDR2 from the germline V gene are SGHRS and YFSETQ. V lost 1 base to trimming and J lost 2 bases, with 10 bases between them. The CDR3 DNA sequence: TGCGCCAGCAGCTTGTCAGGGGCGGCTGGGGCCAACGTCCTGACTTTC. Protein sequence: CASSLSGAAGANVLTF. The variable domain in full, completed from reference TRBV5-1 and TRBJ2-6, reads KAGVTQTPRYLIKTRGQQVTLSCSPISGHRSVSWYQQTPGQGLQFLFEYFSETQRNKGNFPGRFSGRQFSNSRSEMNVSTLELGDSALYLCASSLSGAAGANVLTFGAGSRLTVL.

The V and J genes are TRBV2 and TRBJ1-1; D call uncertain. The germline V gene has CDR1 SNHLY and CDR2 FYNNEI. This CDR3 comprises 14 residues. V was clipped by 5 bases and J by 5 bases, with 15 bases between them. In DNA form, the CDR3 reads TGTGCCAGCAGTTTGCACCCGGGTGGGACTGAAGCTTTCTTT. Protein sequence: CASSLHPGGTEAFF.

This clone was seen a few times. This rearrangement joins TRBV3-1 (or the pseudogene TRBV3-2) to TRBJ2-6, with D hard to call. V dropped 1 base and J dropped 12 bases, with 7 bases sitting between them. Germline CDR1 reads LGHDT; CDR2 reads YNNKEL (reference sequence). This CDR3 contains 12 residues. CDR3 amino acids: CASSQAHLVLTF. Here the CDR3 DNA reads TGTGCCAGCAGCCAAGCACATCTCGTCCTGACTTTC.

This chain joins TRBV7-9 and TRBJ2-5; 16 bases align to TRBD2. The V gene end was trimmed by 6 bases and the J gene end by 5 bases; junction bases not matched to a gene: 9. The germline gives CDR1 SEHNR, CDR2 FQNEAQ (reference sequence). This CDR3 spans 17 amino acids. For the CDR3, the DNA is TGTGCCAGCAGAAGCCCGGGACTAGCGGGGGGGCCGGAGACCCAGTACTTC. Translated: CASRSPGLAGGPETQYF.

The genes are TRBV12-3 or TRBV12-4 and TRBJ2-5; D may be TRBD1 (5 bases). Trimming took off 7 bases at V and 5 bases at J, with 14 bases between the two ends. The CDR3 has 13 amino acids. The CDR3 sequence is CASIFGAGETQYF. Here the CDR3 DNA reads TGTGCCAGCATTTTTGGGGCCGGGGAGACCCAGTACTTC.

The chain combines TRBV6-2 or TRBV6-3 with TRBJ1-2, with no clear D. The germline CDR1 and CDR2 sequences are MNHEY and SVGEGT. This CDR3 has 12 amino acids. Deletions cut 4 bases from V and 0 bases from J, with 3 bases between. The CDR3 protein is CASSWTNYGYTF. As DNA, the CDR3 is TGTGCCAGCAGTTGGACTAACTATGGCTACACCTTC.

In its sample, this clone was seen a few times. The chain links TRBV7-2 to TRBJ2-1; perhaps TRBD2 as D (6 bases). V was trimmed by 6 bases and J by 3 bases, leaving 9 bases between them. Per germline, CDR1 SGHTA and CDR2 FQGNSA. The CDR3 extends over 13 amino acids. CDR3 region: CASSFGGYNEQFF. The CDR3 DNA reads as TGTGCCAGCAGTTTCGGGGGCTACAATGAGCAGTTCTTC.

This chain joins TRBV5-1 and TRBJ2-7; no firm D call. The germline V gene has CDR1 SGHRS and CDR2 YFSETQ. Trimming took off 2 bases at V and 0 bases at J, with 12 bases between the two ends. This CDR3 spans 15 amino acids. CDR3 loop: CASSFNAISSYEQYF. CDR3 bases: TGCGCCAGCAGCTTTAACGCTATCAGCTCCTACGAGCAGTACTTC. The full variable domain, its missing parts supplied by reference TRBV5-1 and TRBJ2-7, is KAGVTQTPRYLIKTRGQQVTLSCSPISGHRSVSWYQQTPGQGLQFLFEYFSETQRNKGNFPGRFSGRQFSNSRSEMNVSTLELGDSALYLCASSFNAISSYEQYFGPGTRLTVT.

The chain carries TRBV5-1 and TRBJ2-1; 9 bases agree with TRBD1. The CDR3 has 17 amino acids. V dropped 0 bases and J dropped 3; count of bases not matched to a gene: 7. Germline V gives CDR1 SGHRS, CDR2 YFSETQ. In DNA form, the CDR3 reads TGCGCCAGCAGCTTGGATACCCCGGGACAGGGCTACAATGAGCAGTTCTTC. It yields the protein CASSLDTPGQGYNEQFF.

This rearrangement joins TRBV3-1 (or the pseudogene TRBV3-2) to TRBJ2-7; TRBD1 or TRBD2 may be the D gene (6 bases each). The CDR3 extends over 15 amino acids. CDR1 is LGHDT and CDR2 is YNNKEL in the germline V gene (reference sequence). V was trimmed by 1 base and J by 2 bases, leaving 12 bases between them. The CDR3 here is CASSQGRGATYEQYF. The CDR3 bases are TGTGCCAGCAGCCAAGGGAGGGGGGCCACCTACGAGCAGTACTTC.